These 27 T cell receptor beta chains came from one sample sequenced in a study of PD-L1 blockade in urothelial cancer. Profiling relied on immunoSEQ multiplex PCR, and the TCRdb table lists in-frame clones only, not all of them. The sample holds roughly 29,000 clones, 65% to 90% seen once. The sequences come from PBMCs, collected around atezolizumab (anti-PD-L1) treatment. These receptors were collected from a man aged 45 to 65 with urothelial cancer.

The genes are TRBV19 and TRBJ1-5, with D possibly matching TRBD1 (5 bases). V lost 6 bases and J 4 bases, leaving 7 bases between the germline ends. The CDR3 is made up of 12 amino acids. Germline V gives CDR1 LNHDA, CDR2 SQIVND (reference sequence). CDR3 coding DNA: TGTGCCAGTAGGGCAGGGAATCAGCCCCAGCATTTT. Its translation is CASRAGNQPQHF.

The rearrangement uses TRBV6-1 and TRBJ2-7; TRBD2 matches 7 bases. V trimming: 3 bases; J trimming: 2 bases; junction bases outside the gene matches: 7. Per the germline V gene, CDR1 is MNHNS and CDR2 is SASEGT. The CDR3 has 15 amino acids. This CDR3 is CASSDVGSGAYEQYF. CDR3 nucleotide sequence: TGTGCCAGCAGTGACGTTGGCAGCGGGGCCTACGAGCAGTACTTC.

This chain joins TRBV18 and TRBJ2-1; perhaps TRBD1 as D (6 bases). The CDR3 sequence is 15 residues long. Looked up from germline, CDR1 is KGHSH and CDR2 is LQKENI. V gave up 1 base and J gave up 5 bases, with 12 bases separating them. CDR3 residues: CASSPLPWGHNEQFF. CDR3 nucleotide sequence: TGTGCCAGCTCACCACTCCCATGGGGGCACAATGAGCAGTTCTTC.

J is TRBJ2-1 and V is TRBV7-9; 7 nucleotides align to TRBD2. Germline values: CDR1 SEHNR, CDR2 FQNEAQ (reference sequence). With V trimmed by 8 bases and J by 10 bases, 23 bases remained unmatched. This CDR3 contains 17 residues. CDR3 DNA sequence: TGTGCCAGCGCCAAGGGCGGGGGTGGAGGTAATAGCGGGGAGCAGTTCTTC. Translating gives CASAKGGGGGNSGEQFF.

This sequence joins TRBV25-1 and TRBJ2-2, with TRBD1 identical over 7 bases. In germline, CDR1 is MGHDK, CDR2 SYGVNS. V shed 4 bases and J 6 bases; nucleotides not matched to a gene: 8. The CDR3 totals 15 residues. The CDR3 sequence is CASSGVGGGPGELFF. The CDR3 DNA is TGTGCCAGCAGTGGGGTAGGGGGCGGGCCCGGGGAGCTGTTTTTT.

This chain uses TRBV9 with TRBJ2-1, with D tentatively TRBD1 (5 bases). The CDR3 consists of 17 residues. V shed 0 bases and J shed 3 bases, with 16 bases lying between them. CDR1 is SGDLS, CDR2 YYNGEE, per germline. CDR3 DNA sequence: TGTGCCAGCAGCGTAGTAGGGCAGGGTGGAGTCTACAATGAGCAGTTCTTC. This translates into CASSVVGQGGVYNEQFF.

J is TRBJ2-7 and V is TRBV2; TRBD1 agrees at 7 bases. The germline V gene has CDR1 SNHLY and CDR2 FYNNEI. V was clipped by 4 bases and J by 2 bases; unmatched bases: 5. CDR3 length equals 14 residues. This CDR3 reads CASSALDRPYEQYF. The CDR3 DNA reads TGTGCCAGCAGTGCCCTGGACAGGCCCTACGAGCAGTACTTC.

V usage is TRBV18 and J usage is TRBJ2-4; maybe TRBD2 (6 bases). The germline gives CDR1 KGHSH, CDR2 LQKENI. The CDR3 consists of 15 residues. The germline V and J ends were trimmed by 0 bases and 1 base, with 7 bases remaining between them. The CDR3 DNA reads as TGTGCCAGCTCACCACCGGGAGGCGCCAAAAACATTCAGTACTTC. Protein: CASSPPGGAKNIQYF.

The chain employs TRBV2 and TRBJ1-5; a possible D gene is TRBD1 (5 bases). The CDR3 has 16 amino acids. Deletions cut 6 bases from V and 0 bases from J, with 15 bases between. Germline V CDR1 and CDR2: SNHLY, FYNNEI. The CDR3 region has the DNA TGTGCCAGCAGCGCTGGGGGGGGATTTAGCAATCAGCCCCAGCATTTT. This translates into CASSAGGGFSNQPQHF.

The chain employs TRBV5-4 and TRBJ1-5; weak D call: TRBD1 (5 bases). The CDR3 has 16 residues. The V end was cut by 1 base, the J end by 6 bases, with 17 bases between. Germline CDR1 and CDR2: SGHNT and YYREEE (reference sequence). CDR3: CASSLSTDGASQPQHF. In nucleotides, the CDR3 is TGTGCCAGCAGCTTGTCCACGGATGGGGCTAGTCAGCCCCAGCATTTT.

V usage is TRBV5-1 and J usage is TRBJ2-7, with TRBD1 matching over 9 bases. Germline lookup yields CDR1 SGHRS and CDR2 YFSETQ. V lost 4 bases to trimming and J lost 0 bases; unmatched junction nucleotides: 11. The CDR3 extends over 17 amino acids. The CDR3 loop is CASSLYTGTGTSYEQYV. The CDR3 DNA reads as TGCGCCAGCAGCCTCTACACCGGGACAGGGACCTCCTACGAGCAGTACGTC.

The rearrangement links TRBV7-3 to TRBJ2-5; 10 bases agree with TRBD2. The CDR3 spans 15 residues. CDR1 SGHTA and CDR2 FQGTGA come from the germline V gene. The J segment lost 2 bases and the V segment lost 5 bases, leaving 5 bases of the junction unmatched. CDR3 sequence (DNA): TGTGCCAGCAGCGCAGGGACTAGCGTACAAGAGACCCAGTACTTC. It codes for CASSAGTSVQETQYF.

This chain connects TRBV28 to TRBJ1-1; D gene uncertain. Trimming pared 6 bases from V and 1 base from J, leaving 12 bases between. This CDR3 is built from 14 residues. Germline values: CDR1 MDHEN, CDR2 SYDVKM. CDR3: CASSPPGENTEAFF. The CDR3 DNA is TGTGCCAGCAGCCCCCCGGGTGAGAACACTGAAGCTTTCTTT.

CDR3 protein: CASSSPVSSNEQFF. As DNA, the CDR3 is TGTGCCAGCAGCTCCCCCGTGTCTAGCAATGAGCAGTTCTTC. The rearrangement joins TRBV7-3 to TRBJ2-1; D unresolved. The CDR3 is 14 residues long. Germline V CDR1 and CDR2: SGHTA, FQGTGA. V was cut by 4 bases and J by 6 bases, with 13 bases left in between. The full variable domain, with the rest looked up from reference TRBV7-3 and TRBJ2-1, is GAGVSQTPSNKVTEKGKYVELRCDPISGHTALYWYRQSLGQGPEFLIYFQGTGAADDSGLPNDRFFAVRPEGSVSTLKIQRTERGDSAVYLCASSSPVSSNEQFFGPGTRLTVL.

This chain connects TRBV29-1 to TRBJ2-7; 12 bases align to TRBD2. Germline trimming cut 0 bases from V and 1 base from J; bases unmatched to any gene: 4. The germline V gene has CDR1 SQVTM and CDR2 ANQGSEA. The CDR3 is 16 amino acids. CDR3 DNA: TGCAGCGTTGAAGATCCAACTAGCGGGAGGTCCTACGAGCAGTACTTC. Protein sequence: CSVEDPTSGRSYEQYF.

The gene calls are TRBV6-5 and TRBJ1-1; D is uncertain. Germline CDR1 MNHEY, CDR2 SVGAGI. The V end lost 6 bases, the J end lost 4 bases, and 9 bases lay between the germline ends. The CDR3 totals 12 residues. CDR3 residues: CASSSPGTEAFF. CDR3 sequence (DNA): TGTGCCAGCAGCTCCCCCGGCACTGAAGCTTTCTTT.

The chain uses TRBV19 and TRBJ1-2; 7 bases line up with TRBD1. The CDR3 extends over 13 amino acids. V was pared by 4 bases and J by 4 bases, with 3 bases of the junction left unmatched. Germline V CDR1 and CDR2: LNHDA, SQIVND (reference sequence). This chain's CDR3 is CASSSGTVYGYTF. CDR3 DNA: TGTGCCAGTAGTAGCGGGACAGTCTATGGCTACACCTTC.

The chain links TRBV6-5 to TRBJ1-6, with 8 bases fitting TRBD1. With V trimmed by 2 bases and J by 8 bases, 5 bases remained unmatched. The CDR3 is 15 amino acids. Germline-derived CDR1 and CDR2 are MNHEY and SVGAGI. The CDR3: CASSYLQGVDSPLHF. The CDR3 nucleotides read TGTGCCAGCAGTTACCTACAGGGGGTGGATTCACCCCTCCACTTT.

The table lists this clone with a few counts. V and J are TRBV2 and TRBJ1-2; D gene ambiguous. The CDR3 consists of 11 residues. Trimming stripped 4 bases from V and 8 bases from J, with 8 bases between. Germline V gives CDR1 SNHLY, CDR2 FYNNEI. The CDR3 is CASSVTGGYTF. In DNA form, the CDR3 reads TGTGCCAGCAGTGTGACGGGGGGCTACACCTTC. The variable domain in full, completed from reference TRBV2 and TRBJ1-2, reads EPEVTQTPSHQVTQMGQEVILRCVPISNHLYFYWYRQILGQKVEFLVSFYNNEISEKSEIFDDQFSVERPDGSNFTLKIRSTKLEDSAMYFCASSVTGGYTFGSGTRLTVV.

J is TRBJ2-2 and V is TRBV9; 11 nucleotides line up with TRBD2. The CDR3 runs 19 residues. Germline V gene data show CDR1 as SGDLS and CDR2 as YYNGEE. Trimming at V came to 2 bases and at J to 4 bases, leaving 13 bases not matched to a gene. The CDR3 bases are TGTGCCAGCAGCGTCGTAGCGGGAGGGGCCCAAGCGGTCACCGGGGAGCTGTTTTTT. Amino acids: CASSVVAGGAQAVTGELFF. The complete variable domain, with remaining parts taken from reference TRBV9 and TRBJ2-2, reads DSGVTQTPKHLITATGQRVTLRCSPRSGDLSVYWYQQSLDQGLQFLIQYYNGEERAKGNILERFSAQQFPDLHSELNLSSLELGDSALYFCASSVVAGGAQAVTGELFFGEGSRLTVL.

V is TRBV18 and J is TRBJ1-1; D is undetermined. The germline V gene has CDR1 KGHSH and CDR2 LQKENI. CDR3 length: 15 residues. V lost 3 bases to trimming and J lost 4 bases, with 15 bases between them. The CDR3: CASSPPVAGFTEAFF. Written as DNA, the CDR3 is TGTGCCAGCTCACCCCCGGTAGCGGGGTTCACTGAAGCTTTCTTT.

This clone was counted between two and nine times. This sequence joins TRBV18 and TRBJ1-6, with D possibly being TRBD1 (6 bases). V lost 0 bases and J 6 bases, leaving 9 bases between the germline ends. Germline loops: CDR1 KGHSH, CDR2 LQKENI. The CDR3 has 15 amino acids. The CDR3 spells CASSPPGRGNSPLHF. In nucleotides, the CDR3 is TGTGCCAGCTCACCACCGGGCAGGGGTAATTCACCCCTCCACTTT.

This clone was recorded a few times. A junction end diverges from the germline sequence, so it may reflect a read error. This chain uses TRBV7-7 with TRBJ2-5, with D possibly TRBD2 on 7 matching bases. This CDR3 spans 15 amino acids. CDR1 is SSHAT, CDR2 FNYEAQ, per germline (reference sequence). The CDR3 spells CASSLGVGGRETQYF. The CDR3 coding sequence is TGTGCTAGCAGCTTAGGGGTGGGGGGGCGAGAGACCCAGTACTTC.

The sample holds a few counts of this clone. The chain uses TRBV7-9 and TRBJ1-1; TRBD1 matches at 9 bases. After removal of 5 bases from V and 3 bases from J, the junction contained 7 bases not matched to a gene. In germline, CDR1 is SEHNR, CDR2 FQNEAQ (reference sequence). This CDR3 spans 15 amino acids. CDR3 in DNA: TGTGCCAGCAGCCCGGACAGGGGCGTTTACACTGAAGCTTTCTTT. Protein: CASSPDRGVYTEAFF.

CDR3: CASSKKNERARTYEQYF. The CDR3, as DNA: TGTGCCAGCAGCAAAAAAAACGAGCGGGCGCGCACCTACGAGCAGTACTTC. J is TRBJ2-7 and V is TRBV21-1; the table calls TRBD2, which could not be checked here. TRBV21-1 is shown as a pseudogene. CDR3 size: 17 residues.

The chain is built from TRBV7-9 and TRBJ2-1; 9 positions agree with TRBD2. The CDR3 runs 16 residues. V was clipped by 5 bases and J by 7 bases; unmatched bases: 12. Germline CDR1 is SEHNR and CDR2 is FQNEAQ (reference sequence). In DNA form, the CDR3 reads TGTGCCAGCAGCCTCCTTCTAGCGGGAAAGTCGAATGAGCAGTTCTTC. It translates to CASSLLLAGKSNEQFF.

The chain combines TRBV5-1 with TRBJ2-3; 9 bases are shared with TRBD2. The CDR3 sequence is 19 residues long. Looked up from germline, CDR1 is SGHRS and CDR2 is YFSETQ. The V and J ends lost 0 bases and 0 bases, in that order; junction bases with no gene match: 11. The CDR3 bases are TGCGCCAGCAGCTTGGCTGGACTAGCGTGGGTTTCTAGCACAGATACGCAGTATTTT. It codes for CASSLAGLAWVSSTDTQYF.